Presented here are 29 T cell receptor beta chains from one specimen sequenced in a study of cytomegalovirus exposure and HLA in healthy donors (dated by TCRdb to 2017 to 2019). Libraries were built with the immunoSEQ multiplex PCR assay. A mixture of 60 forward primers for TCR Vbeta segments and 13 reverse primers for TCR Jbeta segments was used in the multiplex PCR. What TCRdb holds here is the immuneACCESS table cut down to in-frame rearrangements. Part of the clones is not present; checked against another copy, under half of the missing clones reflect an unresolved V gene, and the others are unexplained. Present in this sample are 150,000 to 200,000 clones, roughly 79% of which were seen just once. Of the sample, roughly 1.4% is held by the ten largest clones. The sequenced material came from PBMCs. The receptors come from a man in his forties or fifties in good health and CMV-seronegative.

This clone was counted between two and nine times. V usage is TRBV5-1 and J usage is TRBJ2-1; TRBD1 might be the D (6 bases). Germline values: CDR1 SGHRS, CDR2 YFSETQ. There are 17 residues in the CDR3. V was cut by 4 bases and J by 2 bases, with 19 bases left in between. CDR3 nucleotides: TGCGCCAGCAGCGCCGTTGTTAGGACAGAGCCCTACAATGAGCAGTTCTTC. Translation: CASSAVVRTEPYNEQFF.

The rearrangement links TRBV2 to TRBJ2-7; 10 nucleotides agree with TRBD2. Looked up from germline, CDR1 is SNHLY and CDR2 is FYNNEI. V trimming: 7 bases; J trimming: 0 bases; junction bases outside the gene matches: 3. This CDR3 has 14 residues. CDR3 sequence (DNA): TGTGCCAGCAAAGGGACTAGCGACTCCTACGAGCAGTACTTC. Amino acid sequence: CASKGTSDSYEQYF.

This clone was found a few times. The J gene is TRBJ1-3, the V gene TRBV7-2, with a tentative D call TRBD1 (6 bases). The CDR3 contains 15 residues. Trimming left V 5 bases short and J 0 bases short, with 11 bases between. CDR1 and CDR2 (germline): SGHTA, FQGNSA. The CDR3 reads CASSPEGGSGNTIYF. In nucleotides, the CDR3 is TGTGCCAGCAGCCCAGAAGGGGGCTCTGGAAACACCATATATTTT.

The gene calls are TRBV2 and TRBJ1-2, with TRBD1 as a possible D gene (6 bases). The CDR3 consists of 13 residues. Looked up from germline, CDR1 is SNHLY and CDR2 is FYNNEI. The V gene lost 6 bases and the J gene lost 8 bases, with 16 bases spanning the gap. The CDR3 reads CASSAIGTRGYTF. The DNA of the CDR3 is TGTGCCAGCAGCGCTATCGGGACACGGGGCTACACCTTC.

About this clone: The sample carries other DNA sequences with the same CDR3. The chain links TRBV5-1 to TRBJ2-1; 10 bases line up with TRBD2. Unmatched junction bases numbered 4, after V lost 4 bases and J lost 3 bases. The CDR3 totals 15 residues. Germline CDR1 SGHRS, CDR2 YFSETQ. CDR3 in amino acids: CASSIGLADYNEQFF. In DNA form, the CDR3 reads TGCGCCAGCAGCATCGGACTAGCGGACTACAATGAGCAGTTCTTC.

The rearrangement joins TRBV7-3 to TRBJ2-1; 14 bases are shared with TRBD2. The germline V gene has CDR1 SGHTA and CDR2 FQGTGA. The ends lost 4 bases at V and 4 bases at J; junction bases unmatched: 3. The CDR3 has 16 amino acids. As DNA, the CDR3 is TGTGCCAGCAGCTCCCGGACTAGCGGGAGGTACAATGAGCAGTTCTTC. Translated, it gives CASSSRTSGRYNEQFF. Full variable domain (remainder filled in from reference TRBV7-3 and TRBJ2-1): GAGVSQTPSNKVTEKGKYVELRCDPISGHTALYWYRQSLGQGPEFLIYFQGTGAADDSGLPNDRFFAVRPEGSVSTLKIQRTERGDSAVYLCASSSRTSGRYNEQFFGPGTRLTVL.

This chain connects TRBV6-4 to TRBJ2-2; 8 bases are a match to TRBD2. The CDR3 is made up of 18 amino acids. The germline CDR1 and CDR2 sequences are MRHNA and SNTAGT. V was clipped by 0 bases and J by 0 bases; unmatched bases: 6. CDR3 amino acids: CASSDSYIAGPNTGELFF. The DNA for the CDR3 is TGTGCCAGCAGTGACTCGTACATAGCGGGACCGAACACCGGGGAGCTGTTTTTT.

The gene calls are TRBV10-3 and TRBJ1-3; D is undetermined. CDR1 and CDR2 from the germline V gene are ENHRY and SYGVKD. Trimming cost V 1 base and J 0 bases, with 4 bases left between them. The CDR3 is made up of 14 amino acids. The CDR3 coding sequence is TGTGCCATCAGTGAGTACGGCTCTGGAAACACCATATATTTT. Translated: CAISEYGSGNTIYF.

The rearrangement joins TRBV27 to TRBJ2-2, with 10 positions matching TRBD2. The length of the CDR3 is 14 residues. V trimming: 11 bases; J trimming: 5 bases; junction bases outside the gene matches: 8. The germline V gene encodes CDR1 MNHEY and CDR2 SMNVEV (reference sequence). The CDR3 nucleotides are TGTGCCGCCGCTAGCGGGAGTGTAACCGGGGAGCTGTTTTTT. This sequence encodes CAAASGSVTGELFF.

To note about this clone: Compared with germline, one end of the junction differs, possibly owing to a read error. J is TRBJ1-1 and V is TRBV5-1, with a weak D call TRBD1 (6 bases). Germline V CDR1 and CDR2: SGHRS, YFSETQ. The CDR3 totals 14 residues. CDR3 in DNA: TGCGCCAGCAGCTTGGACAGGGTGAATACTGAAGCTTTCTTT. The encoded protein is CASSLDRVNTEAFF.

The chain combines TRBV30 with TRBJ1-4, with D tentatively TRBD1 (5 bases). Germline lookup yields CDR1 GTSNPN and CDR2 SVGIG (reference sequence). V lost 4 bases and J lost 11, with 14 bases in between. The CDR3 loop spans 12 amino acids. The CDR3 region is CAWTGHRNKLFF. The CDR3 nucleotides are TGTGCCTGGACCGGACACCGGAACAAACTGTTTTTT.

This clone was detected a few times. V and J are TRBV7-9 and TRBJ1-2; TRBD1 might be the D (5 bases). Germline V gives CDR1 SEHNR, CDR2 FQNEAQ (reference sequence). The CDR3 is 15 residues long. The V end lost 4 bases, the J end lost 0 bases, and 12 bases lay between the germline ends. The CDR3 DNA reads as TGTGCCAGCAGCTCCCCCAGGGAAACTAACTATGGCTACACCTTC. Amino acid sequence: CASSSPRETNYGYTF.

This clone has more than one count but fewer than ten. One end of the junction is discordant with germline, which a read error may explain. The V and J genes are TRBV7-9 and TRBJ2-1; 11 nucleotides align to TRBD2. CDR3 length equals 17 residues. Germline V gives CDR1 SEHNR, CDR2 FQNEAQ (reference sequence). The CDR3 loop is CSSSPSVLAGGVNEQFF. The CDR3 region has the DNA TGTTCCAGCAGCCCCAGCGTTCTAGCGGGAGGAGTCAATGAGCAGTTCTTC.

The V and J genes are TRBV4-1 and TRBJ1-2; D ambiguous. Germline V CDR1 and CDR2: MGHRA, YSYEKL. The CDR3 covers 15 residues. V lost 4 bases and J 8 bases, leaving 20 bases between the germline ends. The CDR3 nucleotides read TGCGCCAGCAGCCCGGGGAGTTTAATCCGGAACGGCTACACCTTC. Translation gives CASSPGSLIRNGYTF.

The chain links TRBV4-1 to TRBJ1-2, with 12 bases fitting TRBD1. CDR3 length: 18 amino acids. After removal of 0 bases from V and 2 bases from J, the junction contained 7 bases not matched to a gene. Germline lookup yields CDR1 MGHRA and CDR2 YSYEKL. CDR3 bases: TGCGCCAGCAGCCAAGAATTCCCGGGACAGGGGGCAAACTATGGCTACACCTTC. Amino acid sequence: CASSQEFPGQGANYGYTF.

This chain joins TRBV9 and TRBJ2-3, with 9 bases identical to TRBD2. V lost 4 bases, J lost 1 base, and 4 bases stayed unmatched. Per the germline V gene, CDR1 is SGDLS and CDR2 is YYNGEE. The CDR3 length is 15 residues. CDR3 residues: CASSPGLARTDTQYF. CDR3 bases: TGTGCCAGCAGCCCGGGACTAGCCCGCACAGATACGCAGTATTTT.

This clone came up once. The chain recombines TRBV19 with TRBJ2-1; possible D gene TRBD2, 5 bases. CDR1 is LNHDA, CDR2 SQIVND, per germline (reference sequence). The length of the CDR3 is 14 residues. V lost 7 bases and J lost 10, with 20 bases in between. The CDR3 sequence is CASTSSPEGGEQFF. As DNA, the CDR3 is TGTGCCAGTACGTCATCACCAGAGGGTGGAGAGCAGTTCTTC.

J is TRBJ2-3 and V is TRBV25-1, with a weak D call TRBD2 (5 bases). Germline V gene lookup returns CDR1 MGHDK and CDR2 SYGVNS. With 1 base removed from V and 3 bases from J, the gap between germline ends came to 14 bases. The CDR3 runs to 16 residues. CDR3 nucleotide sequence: TGTGCCAGCAGTGAATCCCCAGGACTGTTAACAGATACGCAGTATTTT. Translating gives CASSESPGLLTDTQYF.

The CDR3 spells CASSSQGFGTMNTEAFF. The CDR3 DNA sequence: TGTGCCAGCAGCTCACAGGGTTTTGGGACTATGAACACTGAAGCTTTCTTT. The J gene is TRBJ1-1, the V gene TRBV7-9, with D possibly matching TRBD1 (6 bases). Trimming pared 4 bases from V and 0 bases from J, leaving 18 bases between. Germline lookup yields CDR1 SEHNR and CDR2 FQNEAQ (reference sequence). CDR3 size: 17 residues.

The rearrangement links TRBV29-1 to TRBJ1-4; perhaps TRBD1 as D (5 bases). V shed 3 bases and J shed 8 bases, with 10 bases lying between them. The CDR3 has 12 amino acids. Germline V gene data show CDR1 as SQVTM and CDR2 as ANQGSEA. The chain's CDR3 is CSVDGGREKLFF. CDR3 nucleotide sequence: TGCAGCGTTGACGGGGGTCGGGAAAAACTGTTTTTT.

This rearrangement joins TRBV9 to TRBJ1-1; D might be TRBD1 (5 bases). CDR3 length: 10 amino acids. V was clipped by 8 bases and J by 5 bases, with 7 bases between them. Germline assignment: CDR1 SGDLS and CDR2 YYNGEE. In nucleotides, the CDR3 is TGTGCCAGTGGGGGGACTGAAGCTTTCTTT. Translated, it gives CASGGTEAFF.

In nucleotides, the CDR3 is TGTGCCAGCAGACTACCCCGGAGACTAGCGGGAGTGGCAGATACGCAGTATTTT. Amino acid sequence: CASRLPRRLAGVADTQYF. The rearrangement links TRBV7-9 to TRBJ2-3; TRBD2 aligns across 12 bases. CDR1 is SEHNR and CDR2 is FQNEAQ in the germline V gene (reference sequence). V trimming: 6 bases; J trimming: 4 bases; junction bases outside the gene matches: 14. This CDR3 region has 18 residues.

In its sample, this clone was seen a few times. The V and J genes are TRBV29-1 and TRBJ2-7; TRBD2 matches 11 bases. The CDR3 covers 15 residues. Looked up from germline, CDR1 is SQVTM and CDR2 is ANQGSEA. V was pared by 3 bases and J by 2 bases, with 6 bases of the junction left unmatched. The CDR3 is CSVETSGKGTYEQYF. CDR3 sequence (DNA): TGCAGCGTTGAGACTAGCGGGAAGGGGACCTACGAGCAGTACTTC.

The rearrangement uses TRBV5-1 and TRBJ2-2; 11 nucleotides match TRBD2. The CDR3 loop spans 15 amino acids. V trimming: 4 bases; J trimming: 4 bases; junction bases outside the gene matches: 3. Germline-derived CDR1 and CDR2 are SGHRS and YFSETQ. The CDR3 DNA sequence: TGCGCCAGCAGCGCGGGACTAGCGGTCACCGGGGAGCTGTTTTTT. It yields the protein CASSAGLAVTGELFF.

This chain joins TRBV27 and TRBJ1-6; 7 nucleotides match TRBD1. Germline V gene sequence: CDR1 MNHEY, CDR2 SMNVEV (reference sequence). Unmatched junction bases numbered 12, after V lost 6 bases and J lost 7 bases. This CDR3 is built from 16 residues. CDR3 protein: CASSLGRDRANSPLHF. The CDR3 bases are TGTGCCAGCAGCTTGGGCCGTGACAGGGCAAATTCACCCCTCCACTTT.

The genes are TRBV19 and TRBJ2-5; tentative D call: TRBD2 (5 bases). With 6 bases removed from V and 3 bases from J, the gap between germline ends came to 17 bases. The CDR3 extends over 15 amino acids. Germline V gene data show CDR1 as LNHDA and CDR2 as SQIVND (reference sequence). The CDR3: CASSNPVEVEETQYF. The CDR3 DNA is TGTGCCAGTAGCAATCCGGTGGAGGTGGAAGAGACCCAGTACTTC.

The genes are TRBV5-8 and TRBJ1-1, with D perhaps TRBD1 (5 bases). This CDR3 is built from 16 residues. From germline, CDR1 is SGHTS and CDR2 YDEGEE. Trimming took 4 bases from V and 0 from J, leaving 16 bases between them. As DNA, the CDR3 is TGTGCCAGCAGCACGTACAGGATTGATATGAACACTGAAGCTTTCTTT. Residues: CASSTYRIDMNTEAFF.

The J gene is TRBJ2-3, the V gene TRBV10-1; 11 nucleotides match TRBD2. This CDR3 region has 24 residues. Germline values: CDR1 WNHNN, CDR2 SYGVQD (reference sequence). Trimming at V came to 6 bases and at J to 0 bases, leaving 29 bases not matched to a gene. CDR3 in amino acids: CASSVNRSEKHGLAGLFSTDTQYF. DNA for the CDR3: TGCGCCAGCAGCGTAAACAGAAGCGAAAAGCATGGACTAGCGGGCCTGTTTAGCACAGATACGCAGTATTTT.

This CDR3 is CAWSVNPRRTHYNEQFF. The CDR3, as DNA: TGTGCCTGGAGTGTAAATCCCAGGAGGACCCACTACAATGAGCAGTTCTTC. The rearrangement links TRBV30 to TRBJ2-1, with D possibly matching TRBD2 (5 bases). The germline V and J ends were trimmed by 0 bases and 3 bases, with 18 bases remaining between them. Germline CDR1 is GTSNPN and CDR2 is SVGIG (reference sequence). The CDR3 consists of 17 residues.